This is a list of T cell receptor beta chains from one sample in a study of OX40 agonist ivuxolimab in advanced cancers. The method was immunoSEQ multiplex PCR; TCRdb's version includes in-frame clones alone and lacks a portion of them. The sample holds fewer than 80,000 clones, about nine tenths seen once. The sample here was CD4+ or CD8+ T cells sorted from blood, taken in a trial of the OX40 agonist ivuxolimab. The source is an adult with an advanced solid tumor such as melanoma, head and neck, liver or kidney cancer. CDR3s include the opening cysteine and the closing phenylalanine or tryptophan. The D gene is left open where the match is weak. Clone size is given for some rows only: seen once, a few or many times, or a class if the clone is expanded.

D gene	V gene	clone size	J gene	CDR3 DNA	CDR3 protein
.	TRBV9	.	TRBJ2-1	TGTGCCAGCAGCGCGAGGAGCAGGGACGATGAGCAGTTCTTC	CASSARSRDDEQFF
TRBD1	TRBV14	.	TRBJ1-1	TGTGCCAGCAGGGGACAGGGAAAGACTGAAGCTTTCTTT	CASRGQGKTEAFF
.	TRBV7-7	.	TRBJ2-5	TGTGCTAGCAGCCCGCTCCAAGAGACCCAGTACTTC	CASSPLQETQYF
.	TRBV5-1	.	TRBJ2-3	TGCGCCAGCAGCTTAAGAGATGCTGGCACAGATACGCAGTATTTT	CASSLRDAGTDTQYF
TRBD2	TRBV2	few	TRBJ2-1	TGTGCCAGCAGTGGGGAGGGTACCAATGAGCAGTTCTTC	CASSGEGTNEQFF
.	TRBV7-2	.	TRBJ1-2	TGTGCCAGCAGCTTAGTAGGGGCGGGGGTCTATGGCTACACCTTC	CASSLVGAGVYGYTF
TRBD1	TRBV14	.	TRBJ1-2	TGTGCCAGCAGCTGGGACAGGGGGAACTATGGCTACACCTTC	CASSWDRGNYGYTF
.	TRBV29-1	.	TRBJ1-4	TGCAGCGTTGATTGGGGAAATAATGAAAAACTGTTTTTT	CSVDWGNNEKLFF
TRBD1	TRBV10-3	.	TRBJ2-2	TGTGCCATCAGTGCGACAGGGTTGAACACCGGGGAGCTGTTTTTT	CAISATGLNTGELFF
.	TRBV6-1	.	TRBJ1-2	TGTGCCAGCAGGGCTGGGAACTATGGCTACACCTTC	CASRAGNYGYTF
TRBD2	TRBV4-3	.	TRBJ2-6	TGCGCCAGCAGCCAAGTCGGGGGGAGGGCTGGGGCCAACGTCCTGACTTTC	CASSQVGGRAGANVLTF
TRBD1	TRBV7-2	.	TRBJ1-2	TGTGCCAGCAGTTCCGACTCTACCGGGACAGGGGGTGGCTACACCTTC	CASSSDSTGTGGGYTF
.	TRBV7-2	.	TRBJ2-4	TGTGCCAGCAGCTTAGCGTGGTCCTCTGCCAAAAACATTCAGTACTTC	CASSLAWSSAKNIQYF
TRBD1	TRBV10-1	.	TRBJ1-1	TGCGCCAGCAGACCCGGGACAGGGGGATCGAAGGTTTTCTTT	CASRPGTGGSKVFF
TRBD1	TRBV27	.	TRBJ1-2	TGTGCCAGCAACTCTTGGGACAGGCTAGCCAACCATTATGGCTACACCTTC	CASNSWDRLANHYGYTF
TRBD1	TRBV7-8	.	TRBJ2-5	TGTGCCAGCAGCTTAGCGGGGACAGAAGAGACCCAGTACTTC	CASSLAGTEETQYF
.	TRBV7-9	.	TRBJ1-5	TGTGCCAGCAGCTCGGACCATGGGCCCCAGCATTTT	CASSSDHGPQHF
.	TRBV6-5	.	TRBJ1-1	TGTGCCAGCGTCAATAGTGGGAAGAAAGCTTTCTTT	CASVNSGKKAFF
.	TRBV5-1	.	TRBJ1-1	TGCGCCAGCAATCTTGGGGGGAACCCCAACACTGAAGCTTTCTTT	CASNLGGNPNTEAFF
TRBD1	TRBV15	.	TRBJ2-2	TGTGCCACCAGCAGAGGACAGGGGGCCGGCACCGGGGAGCTGTTTTTT	CATSRGQGAGTGELFF
.	TRBV6-6	.	TRBJ1-5	TGTGCCAGCAGTTACGACGGGACGAAGGAGCCCCAGCATTTT	CASSYDGTKEPQHF
.	TRBV27	.	TRBJ2-7	TGTGCCAGCAGAGCACAGGGTTGGCTGAGCGAGCAGTACTTC	CASRAQGWLSEQYF
TRBD1	TRBV6-5	.	TRBJ1-6	TGTGCCAGCAATTGGCTAAGACAGGGGAGTTCACCCCTCCACTTT	CASNWLRQGSSPLHF
TRBD1	TRBV2	.	TRBJ1-2	TGTGCCAGCAGCATATCGGGACAGGGTTTCTGGGGCTACACCTTC	CASSISGQGFWGYTF
.	TRBV5-1	.	TRBJ2-7	TGCGCCAGCAGCACAGTACAAGGAAACGAGCAGTACTTC	CASSTVQGNEQYF
.	TRBV28	.	TRBJ1-4	TGTGCCAGCAGTGGGACTGAAAGAGCTAATGAAAAACTGTTTTTT	CASSGTERANEKLFF
TRBD1	TRBV7-2	.	TRBJ2-1	TGTGCCAGCAGCTTGACAGGGGATCACTCCTACAATGAGCAGTTCTTC	CASSLTGDHSYNEQFF
.	TRBV6-5	.	TRBJ2-3	TGTGCCAGCAGCAACCCAACCGATACGCAGTATTTT	CASSNPTDTQYF
TRBD2	TRBV28	.	TRBJ2-1	TGTGCCAGCAGTTTATACTTCGGGTTTGGGACTAGCGGGAACAATGAGCAGTTCTTC	CASSLYFGFGTSGNNEQFF
TRBD1	TRBV18	.	TRBJ1-5	TGTGCCAGCTCACCGAATGACAGGGGGGCTAATCAGCCCCAGCATTTT	CASSPNDRGANQPQHF
TRBD2	TRBV15	once	TRBJ2-1	TGTGCCACCAGCAGAGGGGGAAGCGGGAGGGCAACTGAGCAGTTCTTC	CATSRGGSGRATEQFF
.	TRBV5-6	.	TRBJ2-7	TGTGCCAGCAGCCCAGGGGGGGTGGCATGGTCAAAGTACTTC	CASSPGGVAWSKYF
.	TRBV5-4	.	TRBJ2-1	TGTGCCAGCAGCTCCTCCTTTCGTGGGCAGGAGCAGGTCTTC	CASSSSFRGQEQVF
.	TRBV4-2	.	TRBJ1-2	TGTGCCAGCAGCCAAGATCAAGATAGCCGGGGCTACACCTTC	CASSQDQDSRGYTF
.	TRBV19	.	TRBJ1-5	TGTGCCAGCGAAACGGGGGCAGGTTCCAATCAGCCCCAGCATTTT	CASETGAGSNQPQHF
.	TRBV7-8	.	TRBJ2-2	TGTGCCAGCAGCTTACTGGGGGGCAACGGGGAGCTGTTTTTT	CASSLLGGNGELFF
TRBD1	TRBV13	.	TRBJ1-2	TGTGCCAGCAGCATCCGAAACAGGGGGCGTCTTTGGGGCTACACCTTC	CASSIRNRGRLWGYTF
TRBD1	TRBV4-3	.	TRBJ1-2	TGCGCCAGCAGCCAAAGCACCAGGACAGGGCCCCTATACGGCTACACCTTC	CASSQSTRTGPLYGYTF
.	TRBV6-1	.	TRBJ2-1	TGTGCCAGCGTCCTTCTGGGGGCGGGTGAGCAGTTCTTC	CASVLLGAGEQFF
TRBD2	TRBV4-2	.	TRBJ2-3	TGTGCCAGCAGCACCCGGGGCAAGGGGACTAGCGGGAGAGGGTCAGATACGCAGTATTTT	CASSTRGKGTSGRGSDTQYF
.	TRBV27	.	TRBJ1-1	TGTGCCAGCAGGGGGGTAACTGAAGCTTTCTTT	CASRGVTEAFF
.	TRBV18	.	TRBJ2-4	TGTGCCAGCTCACCAATACAGAGAGCCAAAAACATTCAGTACTTC	CASSPIQRAKNIQYF
.	TRBV27	.	TRBJ2-6	TGTGCCAGCAGATTGATGGGGAGTGGGGCCAACGTCCTGACTTTC	CASRLMGSGANVLTF
TRBD1	TRBV10-2	once	TRBJ1-2	TGCGCCAGCAGCGAAAACACCGGGACAGGGGGCAATGGCTACACCTTC	CASSENTGTGGNGYTF
TRBD1	TRBV18	.	TRBJ1-1	TGTGCCAGCTCACAACAAAAAGGACAGGTTATTGAAGCTTTCTTT	CASSQQKGQVIEAFF
TRBD1	TRBV5-8	few	TRBJ1-6	TGTGCCAGCAGCTTGGGGGACAGGGTTTCGAGTTCACCCCTCCACTTT	CASSLGDRVSSSPLHF
.	TRBV7-3	.	TRBJ2-1	TGTGCCAGCAGCTTAGGGGCTCTGGCAGAGCAGTTCTTC	CASSLGALAEQFF
.	TRBV29-1	.	TRBJ1-1	TGCAGCGAGGGGAGGGGGACTACTGAAGCTTTCTTT	CSEGRGTTEAFF
.	TRBV7-2	.	TRBJ1-1	TGTGCCAGCAGCTGGAAGACAGACACTGAAGCTTTCTTT	CASSWKTDTEAFF
.	TRBV4-1	.	TRBJ1-2	TGCGCCAGCAGCCAAGATTCCCAGGGTTACTATGGCTACACCTTC	CASSQDSQGYYGYTF
.	TRBV11-1	.	TRBJ2-5	TGTGCCAGCAGCTGGGGTCAGGGGGGCGTGGAGACCCAGTACTTC	CASSWGQGGVETQYF
.	TRBV7-9	few	TRBJ2-2	TGTGCCAGCTTAACCCCGAGCGGGCGGACCGGGGAGCTGTTTTTT	CASLTPSGRTGELFF
.	TRBV7-3	.	TRBJ2-2	TGTGCCAGCAGCCCAATAGGCGGTTTTGGCGCCGGGGAGCTGTTTTTT	CASSPIGGFGAGELFF
.	TRBV2	.	TRBJ1-4	TGTGCCAGCAGTGAAGAGTCAACAACTAATGAAAAACTGTTTTTT	CASSEESTTNEKLFF
TRBD1	TRBV6-5	.	TRBJ1-1	TGTGCCAGCAGTTACTCCGTCAGGGGGGCACAAGCTTTCTTT	CASSYSVRGAQAFF
.	TRBV14	.	TRBJ1-2	TGTGCCAGCAGCCTCCGGGGCGAGAACTATGGCTACACCTTC	CASSLRGENYGYTF
.	TRBV7-8	.	TRBJ2-1	TGTGCCAGCAAACAAACCGGGCCCTACAATGAGCAGTTCTTC	CASKQTGPYNEQFF
TRBD1	TRBV27	once	TRBJ1-2	TGTGCCAGCAGCGGACAGGGGCCCTCTGGCTACACCTTC	CASSGQGPSGYTF
.	TRBV11-1	.	TRBJ1-4	TGTGCCAGCAGCTTACGGGAGGGAGGGGAAAAACTGTTTTTT	CASSLREGGEKLFF
.	TRBV27	.	TRBJ2-2	TGTGCCAGCATGAGATTAACTACAAGCACCGGGGAGCTGTTTTTT	CASMRLTTSTGELFF